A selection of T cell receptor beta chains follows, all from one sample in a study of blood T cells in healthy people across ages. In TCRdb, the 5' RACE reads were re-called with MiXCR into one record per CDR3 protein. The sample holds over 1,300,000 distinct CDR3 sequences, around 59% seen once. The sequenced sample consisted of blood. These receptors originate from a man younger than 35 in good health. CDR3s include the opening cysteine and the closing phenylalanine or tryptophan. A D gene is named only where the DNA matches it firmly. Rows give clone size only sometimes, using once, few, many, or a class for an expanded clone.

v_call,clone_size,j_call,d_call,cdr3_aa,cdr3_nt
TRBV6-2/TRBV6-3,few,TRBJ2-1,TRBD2,CASSYSGPIAGVPYNEQFF,TGTGCCAGCAGTTACTCTGGGCCAATAGCGGGGGTTCCCTACAATGAGCAGTTCTTC
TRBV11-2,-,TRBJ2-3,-,CASSFSAYTDTQYF,TGTGCCAGCAGCTTTAGCGCTTACACAGATACGCAGTATTTT
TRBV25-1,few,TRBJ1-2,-,CASSLLKSYGYTF,TGTGCCAGCAGTCTGCTCAAGTCCTATGGCTACACCTTC
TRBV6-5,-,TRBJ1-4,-,CASSYTRGVANEKLFF,TGTGCCAGCAGTTACACCCGGGGGGTCGCTAATGAAAAACTGTTTTTT
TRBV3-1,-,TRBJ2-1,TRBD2,CASSRRAGGHNEQFF,TGTGCCAGCAGCCGACGAGCGGGAGGCCACAATGAGCAGTTCTTC
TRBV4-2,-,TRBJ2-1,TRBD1,CASSQGVQGAPYNEQFF,TGTGCCAGCAGCCAAGGGGTGCAGGGGGCACCCTACAATGAGCAGTTCTTC
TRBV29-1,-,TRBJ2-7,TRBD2,CSATGLAGDWGQYF,TGCAGCGCAACCGGACTAGCGGGGGACTGGGGGCAGTACTTC
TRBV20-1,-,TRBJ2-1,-,CSARVGPFIYNEQFF,TGCAGTGCTAGAGTTGGACCCTTCATTTACAATGAGCAGTTCTTC
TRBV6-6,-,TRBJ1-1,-,CASSSEGLITEAFF,TGTGCCAGCAGTTCGGAAGGGTTGATAACTGAAGCTTTCTTT
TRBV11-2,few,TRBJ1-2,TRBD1,CASSQSGQGSYTF,TGTGCCAGCAGCCAAAGTGGACAGGGTAGCTACACCTTC
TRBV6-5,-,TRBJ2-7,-,CASNAGYFRDEQYF,TGTGCCAGCAACGCAGGGTATTTCAGGGACGAGCAGTACTTC
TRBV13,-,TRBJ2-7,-,CASSLGDSYNEQYF,TGTGCCAGCAGCTTAGGGGACAGTTACAATGAGCAGTACTTC
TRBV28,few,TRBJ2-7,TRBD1,CASSFGGQGTYEQYF,TGTGCCAGCAGTTTTGGGGGACAGGGTACGTACGAGCAGTACTTC
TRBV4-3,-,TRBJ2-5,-,CASSQDVGITQETQYF,TGCGCCAGCAGCCAAGATGTCGGGATCACACAAGAGACCCAGTACTTC
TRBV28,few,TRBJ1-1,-,CASSFGQGWAFF,TGTGCCAGCAGTTTCGGTCAGGGTTGGGCTTTCTTT
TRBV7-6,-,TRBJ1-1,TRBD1,CASSMTGSPNTEAFF,TGTGCCAGCAGCATGACAGGGTCCCCTAACACTGAAGCTTTCTTT
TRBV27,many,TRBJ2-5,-,CASTRGETQYF,TGCGCCAGCACCCGTGGGGAGACCCAGTACTTC
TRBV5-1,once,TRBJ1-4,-,CASSRSRGPGAPSTNEKLFF,TGCGCCAGCAGCCGCTCTCGTGGTCCAGGAGCTCCATCAACTAATGAAAAACTGTTTTTT
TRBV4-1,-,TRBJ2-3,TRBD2,CASSPSGYAGGQGASDTQYF,TGCGCCAGCAGCCCTAGTGGGTACGCGGGGGGGCAAGGTGCTTCAGATACGCAGTATTTT
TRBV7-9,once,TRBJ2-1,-,CASSVDSLSEQFF,TGTGCCAGCAGCGTGGACAGCCTATCTGAGCAGTTCTTC
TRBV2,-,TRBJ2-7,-,CASSGNPELAYF,TGTGCCAGCAGCGGAAACCCCGAGCTAGCGTACTTC
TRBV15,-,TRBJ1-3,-,CATSRVGAGNTIYF,TGTGCCACCAGCAGGGTGGGGGCTGGAAACACCATATATTTT
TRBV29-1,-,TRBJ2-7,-,CSVEERSRGDNYEQYF,TGCAGCGTTGAAGAGCGAAGTCGAGGGGACAACTACGAGCAGTACTTC
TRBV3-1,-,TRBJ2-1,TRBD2,CASSRTSGWYNEQFF,TGTGCCAGCAGCCGGACTAGCGGGTGGTACAATGAGCAGTTCTTC
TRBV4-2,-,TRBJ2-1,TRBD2,CASSQSSGGGGEQFF,TGTGCCAGCAGCCAAAGTAGCGGGGGAGGTGGTGAGCAGTTCTTC
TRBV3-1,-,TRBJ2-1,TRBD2,CASSPATSGISGQFF,TGTGCCAGCAGCCCCGCGACTAGCGGGATCAGCGGGCAGTTCTTC
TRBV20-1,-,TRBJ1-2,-,CGASTVNDYGYTF,TGCGGTGCTAGTACGGTGAACGACTATGGCTACACCTTC
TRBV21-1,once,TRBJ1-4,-,CASLRDRHFATNEKLFF,TGTGCCAGCCTCCGGGACAGGCATTTTGCAACTAATGAAAAACTGTTTTTT
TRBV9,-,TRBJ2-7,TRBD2,CASSVTSGRASYEQYF,TGTGCCAGCAGCGTTACTAGCGGGAGGGCTTCCTACGAGCAGTACTTC
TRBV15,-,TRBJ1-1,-,CATSRVNRVNTEAFF,TGTGCCACCAGCAGAGTAAACAGAGTGAACACTGAAGCTTTCTTT
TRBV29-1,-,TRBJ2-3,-,CSAGDSTDTQYF,TGCAGCGCCGGGGATAGCACAGATACGCAGTATTTT
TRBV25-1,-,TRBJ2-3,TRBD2,CASSERASGGTDTQYF,TGTGCCAGCAGTGAAAGGGCTAGCGGGGGGACAGATACGCAGTATTTT
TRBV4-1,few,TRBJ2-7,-,CASSPMSEQYF,TGCGCCAGCAGCCCCATGAGCGAGCAGTACTTC
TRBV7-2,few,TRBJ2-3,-,CASSPKRTTDTQYF,TGTGCCAGCAGCCCGAAGAGAACCACAGATACGCAGTATTTT
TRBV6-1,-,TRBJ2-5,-,CASTRTDEGTQYF,TGTGCCAGCACTAGGACAGACGAGGGGACCCAGTACTTC
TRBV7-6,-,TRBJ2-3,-,CASKVGGSTDTQYF,TGTGCCAGCAAGGTGGGGGGATCCACAGATACGCAGTATTTT
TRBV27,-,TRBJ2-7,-,CASSPLAGVGYEQYF,TGTGCCAGCAGTCCCTTAGCAGGGGTAGGGTACGAGCAGTACTTC
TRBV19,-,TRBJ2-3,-,CAISRTSTDTQYF,TGTGCCATATCCAGGACCAGCACAGATACGCAGTATTTT
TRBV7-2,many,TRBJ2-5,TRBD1,CASSDTGGVIETQYF,TGTGCCAGCAGCGATACAGGGGGCGTAATAGAGACCCAGTACTTC
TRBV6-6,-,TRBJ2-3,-,CASTHSDTQYF,TGTGCCAGCACCCATTCAGATACGCAGTATTTT
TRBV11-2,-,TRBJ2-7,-,CASSSPFDSSYEQYF,TGTGCCAGCAGCTCCCCATTCGACAGCTCCTACGAGCAGTACTTC
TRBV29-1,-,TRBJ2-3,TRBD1,CSVRQGADTQYF,TGCAGCGTTAGACAGGGCGCAGATACGCAGTATTTT
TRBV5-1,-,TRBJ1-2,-,CASSPGQSRGYTF,TGCGCCAGCAGCCCAGGACAGTCCCGGGGCTACACCTTC
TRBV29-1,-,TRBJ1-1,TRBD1,CSVGTGVNTEAFF,TGCAGCGTTGGGACAGGGGTGAACACTGAAGCTTTCTTT
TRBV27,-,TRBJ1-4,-,CASSLRVSREKLFF,TGTGCCAGCAGTTTACGGGTCAGTCGTGAAAAACTGTTTTTT
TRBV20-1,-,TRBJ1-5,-,CSALGGRNQPQHF,TGCAGTGCTCTTGGTGGGCGCAATCAGCCCCAGCATTTT
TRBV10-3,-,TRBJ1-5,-,CAISEEREGSNQPQHF,TGTGCCATCAGTGAGGAGAGGGAGGGAAGCAATCAGCCCCAGCATTTT
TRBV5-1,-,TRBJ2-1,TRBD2,CASSPGRISYNEQFF,TGCGCCAGCAGCCCCGGGAGGATCTCCTACAATGAGCAGTTCTTC
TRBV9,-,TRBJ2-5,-,CASSGRALVKETQYF,TGTGCCAGCAGCGGTAGGGCTCTAGTAAAAGAGACCCAGTACTTC
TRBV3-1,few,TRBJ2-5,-,CASSQPGLAQETQYF,TGTGCCAGCAGCCAACCAGGGCTCGCCCAAGAGACCCAGTACTTC
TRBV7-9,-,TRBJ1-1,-,CASQGNSGTEAFF,TGTGCCAGCCAGGGTAATTCCGGGACTGAAGCTTTCTTT
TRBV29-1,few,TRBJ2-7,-,CSVEVTGTYEQYF,TGCAGCGTTGAAGTGACAGGAACCTACGAGCAGTACTTC
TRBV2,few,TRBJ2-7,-,CASSDDSAYEQYF,TGTGCCAGCAGTGATGACAGCGCCTACGAGCAGTACTTC
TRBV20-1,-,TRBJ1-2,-,CSAQPTGIGYTF,TGCAGTGCTCAACCTACAGGGATAGGCTACACCTTC
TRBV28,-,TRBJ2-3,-,CASSIPQGPGTDTQYF,TGTGCCAGCAGTATCCCCCAGGGTCCAGGGACAGATACGCAGTATTTT
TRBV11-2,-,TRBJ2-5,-,CASSFSVETQYF,TGTGCCAGCAGCTTTTCGGTAGAGACCCAGTACTTC
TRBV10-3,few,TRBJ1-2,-,CAISESQWPGYTF,TGTGCCATCAGTGAGTCGCAGTGGCCGGGCTACACCTTC
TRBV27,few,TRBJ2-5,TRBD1,CASSPRVRDRFSQVETQYF,TGTGCCAGCAGTCCACGGGTCCGGGACAGGTTTTCACAAGTTGAGACCCAGTACTTC
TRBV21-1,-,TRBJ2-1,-,CAIPSTSGIYNEQFF,TGTGCCATTCCTTCGACTAGCGGGATCTACAATGAGCAGTTCTTC
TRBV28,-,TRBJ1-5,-,CASSFDSYSNQPQHF,TGTGCCAGCAGTTTCGACAGTTATAGCAATCAGCCCCAGCATTTT